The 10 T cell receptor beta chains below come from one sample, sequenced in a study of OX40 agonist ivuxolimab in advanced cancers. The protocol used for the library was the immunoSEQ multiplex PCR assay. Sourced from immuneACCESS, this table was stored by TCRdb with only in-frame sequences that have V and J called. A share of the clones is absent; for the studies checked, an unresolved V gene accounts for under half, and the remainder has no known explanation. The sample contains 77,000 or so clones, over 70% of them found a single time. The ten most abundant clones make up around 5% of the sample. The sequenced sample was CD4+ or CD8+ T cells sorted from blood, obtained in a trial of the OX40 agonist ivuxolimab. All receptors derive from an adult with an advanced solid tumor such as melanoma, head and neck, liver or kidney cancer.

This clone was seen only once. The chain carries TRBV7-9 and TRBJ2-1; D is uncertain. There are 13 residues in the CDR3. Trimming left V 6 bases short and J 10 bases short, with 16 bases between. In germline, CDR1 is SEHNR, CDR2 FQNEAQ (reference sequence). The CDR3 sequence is CASSFLGRWEQFF. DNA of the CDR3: TGTGCCAGCAGTTTTTTGGGAAGGTGGGAGCAGTTCTTC.

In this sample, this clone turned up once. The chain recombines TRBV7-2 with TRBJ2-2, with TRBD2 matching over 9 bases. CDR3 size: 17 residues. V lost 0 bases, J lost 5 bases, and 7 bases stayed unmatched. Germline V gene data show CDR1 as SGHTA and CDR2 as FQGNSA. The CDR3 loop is CASSLARRAGGTGELFF. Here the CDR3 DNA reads TGTGCCAGCAGCTTAGCCCGGCGGGCGGGGGGGACCGGGGAGCTGTTTTTT.

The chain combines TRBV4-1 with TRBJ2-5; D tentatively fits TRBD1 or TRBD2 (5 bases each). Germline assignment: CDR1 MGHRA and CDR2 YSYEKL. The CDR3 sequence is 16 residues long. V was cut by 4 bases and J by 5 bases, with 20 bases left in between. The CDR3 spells CASSPGTSLDYETQYF. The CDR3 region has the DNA TGCGCCAGCAGCCCCGGGACCTCACTTGATTACGAGACCCAGTACTTC.

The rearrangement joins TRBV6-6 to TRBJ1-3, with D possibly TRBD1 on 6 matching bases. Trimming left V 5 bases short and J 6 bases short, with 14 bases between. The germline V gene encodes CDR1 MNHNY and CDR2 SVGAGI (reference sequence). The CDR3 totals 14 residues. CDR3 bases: TGTGCCAGCAGTCTACAGGGTTTTGAAAACACCATATATTTT. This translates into CASSLQGFENTIYF.

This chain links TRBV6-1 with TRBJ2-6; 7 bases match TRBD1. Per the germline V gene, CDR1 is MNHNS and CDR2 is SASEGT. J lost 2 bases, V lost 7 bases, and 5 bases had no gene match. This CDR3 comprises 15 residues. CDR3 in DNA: TGTGCCAGCACCACAGGGGCGGCTGGGGCCAACGTCCTGACTTTC. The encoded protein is CASTTGAAGANVLTF.

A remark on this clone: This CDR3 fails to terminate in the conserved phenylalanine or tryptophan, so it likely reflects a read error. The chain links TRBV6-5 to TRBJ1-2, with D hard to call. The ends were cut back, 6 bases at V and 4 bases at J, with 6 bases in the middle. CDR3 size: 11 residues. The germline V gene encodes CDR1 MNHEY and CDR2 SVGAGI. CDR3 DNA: TGTGCCAGCAGGGCAGCCTATGGCTACACCGTC. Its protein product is CASRAAYGYTV.

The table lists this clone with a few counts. The CDR3 loop reads CASSIPRGLDYGYTF. Here the CDR3 DNA reads TGTGCCAGTAGTATTCCCCGGGGTCTGGACTATGGCTACACCTTC. V and J are TRBV19 and TRBJ1-2; unclear D gene. Germline V CDR1 and CDR2: LNHDA, SQIVND (reference sequence). Trimming pared 3 bases from V and 3 bases from J, leaving 14 bases between. The CDR3 covers 15 residues. The whole variable domain, filled in from reference TRBV19 and TRBJ1-2, reads DGGITQSPKYLFRKEGQNVTLSCEQNLNHDAMYWYRQDPGQGLRLIYYSQIVNDFQKGDIAEGYSVSREKKESFPLTVTSAQKNPTAFYLCASSIPRGLDYGYTFGSGTRLTVV.

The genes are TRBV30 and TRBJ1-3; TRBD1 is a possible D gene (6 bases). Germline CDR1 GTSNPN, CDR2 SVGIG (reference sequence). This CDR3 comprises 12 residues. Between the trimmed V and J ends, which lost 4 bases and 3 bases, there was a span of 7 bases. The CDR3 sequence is CAWTGVGNTIYF. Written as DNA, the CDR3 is TGTGCCTGGACAGGGGTTGGAAACACCATATATTTT.

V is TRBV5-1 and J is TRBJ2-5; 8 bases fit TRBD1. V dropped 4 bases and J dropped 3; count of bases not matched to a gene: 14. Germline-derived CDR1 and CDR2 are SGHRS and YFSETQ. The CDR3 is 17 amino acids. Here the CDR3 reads CASSAGQAANTKETQYF. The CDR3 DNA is TGCGCCAGCAGCGCGGGACAGGCCGCCAATACCAAAGAGACCCAGTACTTC.

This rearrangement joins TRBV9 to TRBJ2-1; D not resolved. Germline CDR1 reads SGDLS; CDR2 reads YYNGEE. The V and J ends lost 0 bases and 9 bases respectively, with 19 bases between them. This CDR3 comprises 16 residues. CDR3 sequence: CASSVGGQVLIPEQFF. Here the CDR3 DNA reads TGTGCCAGCAGCGTAGGCGGTCAGGTTTTAATCCCTGAGCAGTTCTTC.